A selection of T cell receptor beta chains follows, all from one sample in a study of shared clonotypes between healthy human individuals. Data came from immunoSEQ multiplex PCR; TCRdb stores just in-frame clones and leaves some out. The profile shows about 460,000 clones, roughly four fifths of them singletons. Sequencing used PBMCs. These receptors were collected from a woman aged 40 to 50 in good health. Some clones in this sample may be carry-over from other donors' samples. Each CDR3 is given with its conserved first and last residue. D genes are given only for firm matches. Rows may omit the clone size; those that give it use once, few, many or a size class.

j_call,clone_size,v_call,d_call,cdr3_nt,cdr3_aa
TRBJ2-3,few,TRBV5-1,NA,TGCGCCAGCAGCTTGGGATCTAGTACCACCACAGATACGCAGTATTTT,CASSLGSSTTTDTQYF
TRBJ1-2,NA,TRBV11-2,NA,TGTGCCAGCGCACAGGGATTAGGACGTGGCTACACCTTC,CASAQGLGRGYTF
TRBJ2-2,NA,TRBV4-1,NA,TGCGCCAGCAATATAGGTTATGGCACCGGGGAGCTGTTTTTT,CASNIGYGTGELFF
TRBJ1-2,NA,TRBV27,TRBD1,TGTGCCAGCAGGGGGACAGGGGAGGCGGTCTACACCTTC,CASRGTGEAVYTF
TRBJ2-3,NA,TRBV29-1,TRBD2,TGCAGCGTTGAGGGGGGACTAGCGGCCGGCACAGATACGCAGTATTTT,CSVEGGLAAGTDTQYF
TRBJ2-3,NA,TRBV11-2,TRBD2,TGTGCCAGCAGCCATAGCGGGAGGAAGACAGATACGCAGTATTTT,CASSHSGRKTDTQYF
TRBJ1-5,NA,TRBV6-6,TRBD1,TGTGCCAGCAGTTCACAGGGGACAAATCAGCCCCAGCATTTT,CASSSQGTNQPQHF
TRBJ2-1,NA,TRBV30,TRBD2,TGTGCCTGGAGTCTAGAACTAGCGGGAGCTTACAATGAGCAGTTCTTC,CAWSLELAGAYNEQFF
TRBJ2-4,few,TRBV27,TRBD1,TGTGCCAGCAGTTTACCCGACCCGGGACAGGGACCCAAAAACATTCAGTACTTC,CASSLPDPGQGPKNIQYF
TRBJ2-7,NA,TRBV7-6,NA,TGTGCCAGCAGCCAGGGGACTTCGGACTACGAGCAGTACTTC,CASSQGTSDYEQYF
TRBJ2-5,many,TRBV2,NA,TGTGCCAGCAGTGATCAGGGCCTAGGACTAGAGACCCAGTACTTC,CASSDQGLGLETQYF
TRBJ2-2,few,TRBV19,TRBD2,TGTGCCAGTAGTACCCGCCCCGGACTAGCGATCACCGGGGAGCTGTTTTTT,CASSTRPGLAITGELFF
TRBJ1-5,NA,TRBV30,NA,TGTGCCTGGAACCAGGGGCAGGAGCCCCAGCATTTT,CAWNQGQEPQHF
TRBJ2-1,NA,TRBV11-2,NA,TGTGCCAGCAGCCTTAGCGGCTACAATGAGCAGTTCTTC,CASSLSGYNEQFF
TRBJ1-2,NA,TRBV28,TRBD1,TGTGCCAGCAGTCCCCGGGACAGGGATGGCTACACCTTC,CASSPRDRDGYTF
TRBJ1-4,NA,TRBV7-9,NA,TGTGCCAGCAGCTTAGGGAAAACAACTAATGAAAAACTGTTTTTT,CASSLGKTTNEKLFF
TRBJ2-3,once,TRBV7-3,TRBD2,TGTGCCAGCCGCCCCTTTGGGACTAGCGGCGTAGATACGCAGTATTTT,CASRPFGTSGVDTQYF
TRBJ1-1,NA,TRBV27,NA,TGTGCCAGCAGTGTTACAGGGTACACTGAAGCTTTCTTT,CASSVTGYTEAFF
TRBJ1-3,NA,TRBV7-3,NA,TGTGCCAGCAGCCTAACGGGGGGCTCTGGAAACACCATATATTTT,CASSLTGGSGNTIYF
TRBJ2-1,NA,TRBV19,NA,TGTGCCAGTATTAGTTACAATGAGCAGTTCTTC,CASISYNEQFF
TRBJ2-1,NA,TRBV4-1,NA,TGCGCCAGCAGCCAAGGATTCCGCTCCTACAATGAGCAGTTCTTC,CASSQGFRSYNEQFF
TRBJ2-7,once,TRBV4-3,NA,TGCGCCAGCAGCCCCCAGGACCGATCCTACGAGCAGTACTTC,CASSPQDRSYEQYF
TRBJ2-1,NA,TRBV5-1,NA,TGCGCCAGCAGCTCAGGGCAGGCGTACAATGAGCAGTTCTTC,CASSSGQAYNEQFF
TRBJ2-7,NA,TRBV30,TRBD1,TGTGCCTGGAGTGTCGGGACAGGGGGCTTCAACGAGCAGTACTTC,CAWSVGTGGFNEQYF
TRBJ2-5,few,TRBV23-1,NA,TGCGCCAGCAGTCAATGCTTGAGCCAATGCGGGGCAGGGGAGACCCAGTACTTC,CASSQCLSQCGAGETQYF
TRBJ1-2,NA,TRBV4-1,NA,TGCGCCAGCAGCTACGAAGGAACTACAGCGTCAAACTATGGCTACACCTTC,CASSYEGTTASNYGYTF
TRBJ2-2,NA,TRBV19,NA,TGTGCCAGTAGTAAGGGAATGAACACCGGGGAGCTGTTTTTT,CASSKGMNTGELFF
TRBJ2-7,many,TRBV20-1,NA,TGCAGTGCTAGATGGGACTCAAGGGCGGTCTTC,CSARWDSRAVF
TRBJ2-1,NA,TRBV19,TRBD2,TGTGCCAGTAGTATTTTGGTACGGGAGGCCGGTGCCAATGAGCAGTTCTTC,CASSILVREAGANEQFF
TRBJ2-7,NA,TRBV30,TRBD2,TGTGCCTGGGAGAGGGGTGGAGGACTAGTCACCTACGAGCAGTACTTC,CAWERGGGLVTYEQYF
TRBJ2-7,many,TRBV2,TRBD2,TGTGCCAGTCGGACTAGCGGGGCCTACGAGCAGTACTTC,CASRTSGAYEQYF